This T cell receptor (beta chain) was recorded in a study of T cells in Graves' hyperthyroidism and ophthalmopathy. RNA transcripts provided the source from which TCR beta CDR3 regions were amplified. During a first-round RT-PCR of the TCR CDR3, the HTBI primer set was used. TCRdb used MiXCR to reprocess the multiplex PCR reads, holding one entry per CDR3 protein. The sample consists of some 92,000 distinct CDR3 sequences, roughly 37% of them appearing once. The receptor was isolated from a woman in her 30s with Graves' hyperthyroidism. Material: peripheral blood or thyroid tissue (not recorded which).

DNA for the CDR3: TGTGCCACCAGCAGACACGGAGGGACTAGCGGGAGAGGTGAGACCCAGTACTTC. This encodes CATSRHGGTSGRGETQYF. This chain links TRBV15 with TRBJ2-5; TRBD2 agrees at 14 bases. CDR1 and CDR2 from the germline V gene are LNHNV and YYDKDF (reference sequence). The CDR3 contains 18 residues. J was trimmed by 5 bases and V by 2 bases; bases with no gene match: 10.